A selection of T cell receptor beta chains follows, all from one sample in a study of blood T cells in healthy people across ages. In TCRdb, the 5' RACE reads were re-called with MiXCR into one record per CDR3 protein. This table holds 1.2 million to 1.5 million distinct CDR3 sequences, 42% found once. The sequencing input was blood. Receptors were obtained from a woman younger than 35 in good health. The CDR3 runs from the conserved cysteine through the conserved F or W. Each record gives: clone size, D gene, CDR3 length, J gene, V gene, CDR3 protein, CDR3 DNA. The D gene is left open where the match is weak. Expanded clones are given a class, and other clones once, few, many or no size at all.

clone_size: few
d_call: NA
cdr3_length: 14
j_call: TRBJ2-1
v_call: TRBV12-5
cdr3_aa: CASGFAGTYNEQFF
cdr3_nt: TGTGCTAGTGGTTTTGCGGGCACCTACAATGAGCAGTTCTTC

clone_size: NA
d_call: TRBD2
cdr3_length: 17
j_call: TRBJ2-2
v_call: TRBV25-1
cdr3_aa: CASSVTFSGSRTGELFF
cdr3_nt: TGTGCCAGCAGTGTAACCTTTAGCGGGAGTAGGACCGGGGAGCTGTTTTTT

clone_size: NA
d_call: NA
cdr3_length: 17
j_call: TRBJ2-7
v_call: TRBV6-6
cdr3_aa: CASSYPGASTGRNEQYF
cdr3_nt: TGTGCCAGCAGTTACCCGGGAGCGTCGACAGGGAGGAACGAGCAGTACTTC

clone_size: NA
d_call: TRBD1
cdr3_length: 16
j_call: TRBJ2-4
v_call: TRBV11-2
cdr3_aa: CASSTPDRPAKNIQYF
cdr3_nt: TGTGCCAGCAGCACCCCGGACAGGCCAGCCAAAAACATTCAGTACTTC

clone_size: few
d_call: TRBD2
cdr3_length: 17
j_call: TRBJ2-3
v_call: TRBV7-2
cdr3_aa: CASSVGLAGEFLDTQYF
cdr3_nt: TGTGCCAGCAGTGTTGGACTAGCGGGAGAGTTCTTAGATACGCAGTATTTT

clone_size: NA
d_call: NA
cdr3_length: 14
j_call: TRBJ2-5
v_call: TRBV24-1
cdr3_aa: CATSGGHIGETQYF
cdr3_nt: TGTGCCACCAGTGGAGGCCACATCGGGGAGACCCAGTACTTC

clone_size: NA
d_call: TRBD2
cdr3_length: 15
j_call: TRBJ2-7
v_call: TRBV12-3/TRBV12-4
cdr3_aa: CASSLALAGGFEQYF
cdr3_nt: TGTGCCAGCAGTTTAGCACTAGCGGGGGGGTTTGAGCAGTACTTC

clone_size: once
d_call: NA
cdr3_length: 14
j_call: TRBJ1-5
v_call: TRBV6-1
cdr3_aa: CASSPDGLNQPQHF
cdr3_nt: TGTGCCAGCAGCCCGGACGGCCTCAATCAGCCCCAGCATTTT

clone_size: once
d_call: NA
cdr3_length: 13
j_call: TRBJ1-5
v_call: TRBV12-3/TRBV12-4
cdr3_aa: CASSQGENQPQNF
cdr3_nt: TGTGCCAGCTCCCAGGGAGAGAATCAGCCCCAGAATTTT

clone_size: few
d_call: NA
cdr3_length: 12
j_call: TRBJ1-2
v_call: TRBV7-2
cdr3_aa: CASSSGYYGYTF
cdr3_nt: TGTGCCAGCAGCTCGGGATACTATGGCTACACCTTC

clone_size: many
d_call: NA
cdr3_length: 14
j_call: TRBJ2-1
v_call: TRBV5-1
cdr3_aa: CASSLAASYNEQFF
cdr3_nt: TGCGCCAGCAGCTTGGCAGCCTCCTACAATGAGCAGTTCTTC

clone_size: few
d_call: NA
cdr3_length: 16
j_call: TRBJ1-1
v_call: TRBV5-6
cdr3_aa: CASSPWTGGGWTEAFF
cdr3_nt: TGTGCCAGCAGCCCCTGGACGGGGGGCGGGTGGACTGAAGCTTTCTTT

clone_size: NA
d_call: TRBD2
cdr3_length: 21
j_call: TRBJ2-1
v_call: TRBV6-2/TRBV6-3
cdr3_aa: CASSQPKMPGLAGLGYNEQFF
cdr3_nt: TGTGCCAGCAGTCAACCAAAAATGCCGGGACTAGCGGGCCTGGGCTACAATGAGCAGTTCTTC

clone_size: NA
d_call: TRBD1
cdr3_length: 17
j_call: TRBJ1-2
v_call: TRBV4-2
cdr3_aa: CASSQEERATGSNGYTF
cdr3_nt: TGTGCCAGCAGCCAAGAGGAAAGGGCGACAGGGTCGAATGGCTACACCTTC

clone_size: few
d_call: TRBD2
cdr3_length: 15
j_call: TRBJ2-3
v_call: TRBV5-1
cdr3_aa: CASERRGDLTDTQYF
cdr3_nt: TGCGCCAGTGAGCGGCGGGGGGACCTCACAGATACGCAGTATTTT

clone_size: NA
d_call: TRBD2
cdr3_length: 14
j_call: TRBJ2-5
v_call: TRBV10-3
cdr3_aa: CAISVSGGRETQYF
cdr3_nt: TGTGCCATCAGTGTTAGCGGGGGACGGGAGACCCAGTACTTC

clone_size: few
d_call: NA
cdr3_length: 15
j_call: TRBJ2-3
v_call: TRBV4-2
cdr3_aa: CASSQDAASRDTQYF
cdr3_nt: TGTGCCAGCAGCCAAGACGCGGCTAGCAGGGATACGCAGTATTTT

clone_size: NA
d_call: NA
cdr3_length: 13
j_call: TRBJ1-2
v_call: TRBV11-2
cdr3_aa: CASRQGLSYGYTF
cdr3_nt: TGTGCCAGCAGACAGGGTCTTTCCTATGGCTACACCTTC

clone_size: NA
d_call: NA
cdr3_length: 16
j_call: TRBJ1-5
v_call: TRBV25-1
cdr3_aa: CASSEVRVHQDQPQHF
cdr3_nt: TGTGCCAGCAGTGAAGTCCGGGTCCACCAAGATCAGCCCCAGCATTTT

clone_size: few
d_call: NA
cdr3_length: 21
j_call: TRBJ1-6
v_call: TRBV9
cdr3_aa: CASSASHQNTGFGSYNSPLHF
cdr3_nt: TGTGCCAGCAGCGCCTCACACCAAAACACAGGGTTCGGCTCCTATAATTCACCCCTCCACTTT

clone_size: few
d_call: NA
cdr3_length: 13
j_call: TRBJ1-1
v_call: TRBV20-1
cdr3_aa: CSAIEYPNTEAFF
cdr3_nt: TGCAGTGCTATTGAATACCCGAACACTGAAGCTTTCTTT

clone_size: NA
d_call: NA
cdr3_length: 14
j_call: TRBJ2-7
v_call: TRBV7-9
cdr3_aa: CASGLTGLYYEQYF
cdr3_nt: TGTGCCAGCGGCTTAACGGGACTTTATTACGAGCAGTACTTC

clone_size: NA
d_call: NA
cdr3_length: 13
j_call: TRBJ2-1
v_call: TRBV28
cdr3_aa: CASRTRQGNEQFF
cdr3_nt: TGTGCCAGCAGAACCCGGCAGGGTAACGAGCAGTTCTTC

clone_size: NA
d_call: NA
cdr3_length: 12
j_call: TRBJ1-1
v_call: TRBV6-1
cdr3_aa: CASRFRQTEAFF
cdr3_nt: TGTGCCAGCAGATTTAGACAGACTGAAGCTTTCTTT

clone_size: few
d_call: NA
cdr3_length: 14
j_call: TRBJ2-7
v_call: TRBV7-9
cdr3_aa: CASSLGRDHYEQYF
cdr3_nt: TGTGCCAGCAGCTTAGGCCGGGACCACTACGAGCAGTACTTC

clone_size: NA
d_call: TRBD1
cdr3_length: 15
j_call: TRBJ1-6
v_call: TRBV4-2
cdr3_aa: CASSQSGTGNSPLHF
cdr3_nt: TGTGCCAGCAGCCAATCAGGGACAGGAAATTCACCCCTCCACTTT

clone_size: NA
d_call: NA
cdr3_length: 15
j_call: TRBJ2-5
v_call: TRBV5-1
cdr3_aa: CASTILGRDKETQYF
cdr3_nt: TGCGCCAGCACCATCTTAGGTCGGGATAAAGAGACCCAGTACTTC

clone_size: NA
d_call: NA
cdr3_length: 18
j_call: TRBJ2-6
v_call: TRBV5-1
cdr3_aa: CASSRENSLLSGANVLTF
cdr3_nt: TGCGCCAGCAGCCGCGAAAACAGCCTTCTCTCTGGGGCCAACGTCCTGACTTTC

clone_size: NA
d_call: NA
cdr3_length: 14
j_call: TRBJ2-7
v_call: TRBV21-1
cdr3_aa: CASSKYGHIYEQYF
cdr3_nt: TGTGCCAGCAGCAAATACGGACACATCTACGAGCAGTACTTC

clone_size: NA
d_call: NA
cdr3_length: 14
j_call: TRBJ2-7
v_call: TRBV4-2
cdr3_aa: CASSQVGNEYEQYF
cdr3_nt: TGTGCCAGCAGCCAAGTGGGGAACGAGTACGAGCAGTACTTC

clone_size: NA
d_call: TRBD1
cdr3_length: 17
j_call: TRBJ2-5
v_call: TRBV7-8
cdr3_aa: CASSANLPGTGQETQYF
cdr3_nt: TGTGCCAGCAGTGCGAACCTGCCCGGGACAGGACAGGAGACCCAGTACTTC

clone_size: many
d_call: NA
cdr3_length: 11
j_call: TRBJ2-1
v_call: TRBV29-1
cdr3_aa: CSPLRGNEQFF
cdr3_nt: TGCAGCCCCCTCAGGGGAAATGAGCAGTTCTTC

clone_size: NA
d_call: TRBD1
cdr3_length: 17
j_call: TRBJ2-1
v_call: TRBV27
cdr3_aa: CASSGQGTSSSYNEQFF
cdr3_nt: TGTGCCAGCAGTGGACAGGGGACCTCCAGCTCCTACAATGAGCAGTTCTTC

clone_size: NA
d_call: NA
cdr3_length: 13
j_call: TRBJ2-7
v_call: TRBV29-1
cdr3_aa: CSVVPGGFYEQYF
cdr3_nt: TGCAGCGTTGTACCAGGGGGGTTCTACGAGCAGTACTTC

clone_size: NA
d_call: TRBD1
cdr3_length: 14
j_call: TRBJ2-7
v_call: TRBV25-1
cdr3_aa: CASSDPGQVYEQYF
cdr3_nt: TGTGCCAGCAGTGACCCGGGACAGGTTTACGAGCAGTACTTC

clone_size: NA
d_call: NA
cdr3_length: 14
j_call: TRBJ2-7
v_call: TRBV6-1
cdr3_aa: CASSGAGISYEQYF
cdr3_nt: TGTGCCAGCAGTGGGGCAGGAATCTCCTACGAGCAGTACTTC

clone_size: NA
d_call: TRBD1
cdr3_length: 16
j_call: TRBJ2-7
v_call: TRBV15
cdr3_aa: CATSRAPGTVREEQYF
cdr3_nt: TGTGCCACCAGCAGAGCCCCCGGGACAGTAAGAGAGGAGCAGTACTTC

clone_size: few
d_call: NA
cdr3_length: 17
j_call: TRBJ2-5
v_call: TRBV5-6
cdr3_aa: CASSSYDGATPQETQYF
cdr3_nt: TGTGCCAGCAGCTCATACGACGGCGCCACGCCCCAAGAGACCCAGTACTTC

clone_size: few
d_call: NA
cdr3_length: 15
j_call: TRBJ2-7
v_call: TRBV10-3
cdr3_aa: CAISETLGGGYEQYF
cdr3_nt: TGTGCCATCAGTGAGACCTTGGGAGGGGGCTACGAGCAGTACTTC

clone_size: NA
d_call: NA
cdr3_length: 15
j_call: TRBJ2-2
v_call: TRBV4-1
cdr3_aa: CASSPGFQGTGELFF
cdr3_nt: TGCGCCAGCAGCCCCGGGTTTCAAGGCACCGGGGAGCTGTTTTTT

clone_size: NA
d_call: NA
cdr3_length: 15
j_call: TRBJ2-3
v_call: TRBV5-1
cdr3_aa: CASSLEPVSTDTQYF
cdr3_nt: TGCGCCAGCAGCTTGGAGCCAGTTAGCACAGATACGCAGTATTTT

clone_size: NA
d_call: NA
cdr3_length: 12
j_call: TRBJ1-5
v_call: TRBV15
cdr3_aa: CATSRDGFVQHF
cdr3_nt: TGTGCCACCAGCAGAGATGGTTTTGTCCAGCATTTT

clone_size: NA
d_call: TRBD2
cdr3_length: 16
j_call: TRBJ2-1
v_call: TRBV3-1
cdr3_aa: CASSQVTSGGLNEQFF
cdr3_nt: TGTGCCAGCAGCCAAGTCACTAGCGGGGGACTTAATGAGCAGTTCTTC

clone_size: few
d_call: NA
cdr3_length: 13
j_call: TRBJ2-7
v_call: TRBV7-2
cdr3_aa: CASSLVDMTEQYF
cdr3_nt: TGTGCCAGCAGCTTAGTGGACATGACAGAGCAGTACTTC

clone_size: NA
d_call: TRBD2
cdr3_length: 15
j_call: TRBJ2-5
v_call: TRBV7-2
cdr3_aa: CASSLPSGGSETQYF
cdr3_nt: TGTGCCAGCAGCTTACCTAGCGGGGGCTCGGAGACCCAGTACTTC

clone_size: NA
d_call: NA
cdr3_length: 16
j_call: TRBJ2-6
v_call: TRBV3-1
cdr3_aa: CASSQGMHTGANVPTF
cdr3_nt: TGTGCTAGCAGCCAGGGGATGCATACTGGGGCCAACGTCCCGACTTTC

clone_size: NA
d_call: NA
cdr3_length: 14
j_call: TRBJ2-1
v_call: TRBV9
cdr3_aa: CASSPWTDSYEQFF
cdr3_nt: TGTGCCAGCAGCCCTTGGACGGACTCCTACGAGCAGTTCTTC

clone_size: NA
d_call: TRBD1
cdr3_length: 15
j_call: TRBJ1-2
v_call: TRBV7-8
cdr3_aa: CASRGTGLGGYGYTF
cdr3_nt: TGTGCCAGCAGGGGGACAGGCCTTGGGGGCTATGGCTACACCTTC

clone_size: NA
d_call: TRBD2
cdr3_length: 14
j_call: TRBJ2-7
v_call: TRBV20-1
cdr3_aa: CSAPIAGGTYEQYF
cdr3_nt: TGCAGTGCGCCGATAGCGGGAGGGACCTACGAGCAGTACTTC

clone_size: NA
d_call: NA
cdr3_length: 15
j_call: TRBJ2-7
v_call: TRBV20-1
cdr3_aa: CSARDLAANPYEQYF
cdr3_nt: TGCAGTGCTAGAGATCTGGCAGCGAACCCCTACGAGCAGTACTTC